This T cell receptor (beta chain) was sequenced in a study of CD8 T cells in ankylosing spondylitis. CDR3 length: 16 residues. V was trimmed by 4 bases and J by 5 bases, leaving 20 bases between them. This clonotype was detected only a few times. The antigen is undetermined. Whole-study findings and limits: Typical of ankylosing spondylitis blood, it appeared, was a TCR beta motif of eight highly homologous variants. Clones linked to disease, bearing a CD8+ phenotype, were relatively rare in peripheral blood.

Scientists made TCR beta libraries using quantitative 5'-RACE with molecular barcodes. In TCRdb, the 5' RACE reads were re-called with MiXCR into one record per CDR3 protein. The sample records approximately 540,000 distinct CDR3 sequences, about an eighth being singletons. This TCR derives from a male donor with ankylosing spondylitis. This chain uses TRBV12-3 or TRBV12-4 with TRBJ1-1; D gene unclear. The specimen was blood, either unsorted or a sorted T cell fraction (not recorded which). CDR3 sequence reads: CASSSPPADRGTEAFF. CDR3 coding DNA: TGTGCCAGCAGTTCACCACCGGCGGACCGAGGAACTGAAGCTTTCTTT.